This record concerns one T cell receptor beta chain sequence. The data stem from a study of T-cell memory formation after mild COVID-19. Germline lookup yields CDR1 SGHDN and CDR2 FVKESK. The CDR3 has 14 residues. Trimming took 3 bases from V and 7 from J; bases not matched to a gene: 8. Via MiXCR, TCRdb re-called the 5' RACE reads, giving one row per CDR3 protein. Of hundreds of thousands of distinct CDR3 sequences listed, less than 20% are singletons. Sample: PBMCs or a T cell subset sorted from them (not recorded which). This sequence joins TRBV14 and TRBJ1-2; 7 bases are a match to TRBD1. This receptor was obtained from a man aged 18 to 35 who had mild COVID-19 (a few samples of this study predate the infection). Cell type and time point are not known. The DNA for the CDR3 is TGTGCCAGCAGCCAGGGGAGACAGGGAAGTGGCTACACCTTC. Amino acids: CASSQGRQGSGYTF. Looking up the rest from reference TRBV14 and TRBJ1-2 gives the full variable domain: EAGVTQFPSHSVIEKGQTVTLRCDPISGHDNLYWYRRVMGKEIKFLLHFVKESKQDESGMPNNRFLAERTGGTYSTLKVQPAELEDSGVYFCASSQGRQGSGYTFGSGTRLTVV.